This entry lists 21 T cell receptor beta chains sequenced from one sample in a study of shared clonotypes between healthy human individuals. Terminally differentiated effector memory CD45RA+ cells were excluded by CCR7 positive selection of CD45RO-negative cells. Generated by immunoSEQ multiplex PCR, the TCRdb table keeps only in-frame clones and is missing some. The profile shows roughly 850,000 clones, 90% to 98% of them singletons. Sequenced material: naive CD8+ T cells sorted from blood. The receptor set was obtained from a man younger than 45 in good health.

The chain recombines TRBV9 with TRBJ2-5; D possibly corresponds to TRBD2 (6 bases). Germline V gene lookup returns CDR1 SGDLS and CDR2 YYNGEE. This CDR3 contains 15 residues. V lost 0 bases and J 5 bases, leaving 14 bases between the germline ends. CDR3 sequence reads: CASSVETSIGETQYF. The CDR3 DNA reads TGTGCCAGCAGCGTAGAAACTAGCATAGGGGAGACCCAGTACTTC. The full variable domain, completed using reference TRBV9 and TRBJ2-5, is DSGVTQTPKHLITATGQRVTLRCSPRSGDLSVYWYQQSLDQGLQFLIQYYNGEERAKGNILERFSAQQFPDLHSELNLSSLELGDSALYFCASSVETSIGETQYFGPGTRLLVL.

The chain has TRBV27 and TRBJ2-7; 7 bases line up with TRBD2. CDR1 MNHEY and CDR2 SMNVEV come from the germline V gene (reference sequence). J gave up 2 bases and V 5 bases, and 9 bases lay outside the gene matches. This CDR3 is 15 amino acids long. Written as DNA, the CDR3 is TGTGCCAGCAGTCCCACCCCTAGCGGTACCTACGAGCAGTACTTC. This gives the protein CASSPTPSGTYEQYF.

As DNA, the CDR3 is TGCGCCAGCAGTGAGTCGATGGGCTATGAGCAGTTCTTC. As protein: CASSESMGYEQFF. The chain couples TRBV10-1 to TRBJ2-1; unclear D gene. The V end was cut by 0 bases, the J end by 8 bases, with 8 bases between. CDR3 length: 13 amino acids. CDR1 is WNHNN and CDR2 is SYGVQD in the germline V gene (reference sequence).

As for this clone: Other DNA sequences in the same sample also yield this CDR3. This chain links TRBV5-6 with TRBJ2-7; D perhaps matches TRBD2 (5 bases). Trimming removed 6 bases from V and 0 bases from J, with 10 bases in between. CDR1 and CDR2 from the germline V gene are SGHDT and YYEEEE. The CDR3 loop spans 13 amino acids. The CDR3 spells CASTLAGSYEQYF. The CDR3 DNA reads as TGTGCCAGCACCCTGGCGGGCTCCTACGAGCAGTACTTC.

This rearrangement joins TRBV10-2 to TRBJ2-1, with D possibly matching TRBD2 (6 bases). Trimming stripped 4 bases from V and 7 bases from J, with 8 bases between. This CDR3 has 12 amino acids. The germline V gene encodes CDR1 WSHSY and CDR2 SAAADI. The chain's CDR3 is CASSVGGNEQFF. The CDR3 DNA reads TGCGCCAGCAGTGTCGGGGGTAATGAGCAGTTCTTC.

The V gene is TRBV5-5, the J gene TRBJ2-1, with D perhaps TRBD2 (5 bases). Germline V gene data show CDR1 as SGHKS and CDR2 as YYEKEE (reference sequence). This CDR3 has 13 amino acids. The V and J ends lost 0 bases and 5 bases respectively, with 6 bases between them. In DNA form, the CDR3 reads TGTGCCAGCAGCTTGGCACTAGACAATGAGCAGTTCTTC. It is translated as CASSLALDNEQFF.

This sequence joins TRBV27 and TRBJ2-7; the match to TRBD2 covers 7 bases. CDR1 MNHEY and CDR2 SMNVEV come from the germline V gene (reference sequence). The length of the CDR3 is 15 residues. The ends lost 2 bases at V and 5 bases at J; junction bases unmatched: 9. The CDR3 here is CASSLVGGSIHEQYF. As DNA, the CDR3 is TGTGCCAGCAGTTTAGTCGGCGGGAGTATCCACGAGCAGTACTTC.

In DNA, the CDR3 is TGTGCCAGCAGCCCCCGGGACAGGGGTTCCCATGAGCAGTTCTTC. Amino acids: CASSPRDRGSHEQFF. V and J are TRBV13 and TRBJ2-1; 10 nucleotides align to TRBD1. This CDR3 is 15 amino acids long. The germline V gene encodes CDR1 PRHDT and CDR2 FYEKMQ (reference sequence). V gave up 5 bases and J gave up 8 bases; unmatched junction bases: 9.

The rearrangement links TRBV7-9 to TRBJ2-5, with D tentatively TRBD2 (6 bases). Germline CDR1 SEHNR, CDR2 FQNEAQ (reference sequence). The CDR3 runs to 14 residues. V dropped 5 bases and J dropped 5 bases, with 15 bases sitting between them. CDR3 amino acids: CASSPSGDGETQYF. DNA for the CDR3: TGTGCCAGCAGCCCTTCGGGGGACGGGGAGACCCAGTACTTC.

The chain recombines TRBV7-9 with TRBJ1-2, with 9 bases identical to TRBD1. The CDR3 contains 15 residues. Per the germline V gene, CDR1 is SEHNR and CDR2 is FQNEAQ (reference sequence). With V trimmed by 5 bases and J by 6 bases, 10 bases remained unmatched. CDR3 in DNA: TGTGCCAGCAGCCCGAGGACAGGGGCGGTGGATGGCTACACCTTC. Translated, it gives CASSPRTGAVDGYTF.

This rearrangement joins TRBV9 to TRBJ1-4; D gene uncertain. Germline CDR1 is SGDLS and CDR2 is YYNGEE. This CDR3 comprises 15 residues. Trimming took off 0 bases at V and 7 bases at J, with 13 bases between the two ends. CDR3 in DNA: TGTGCCAGCAGCGTAGCTCCGGGAATCGGTGAAAAACTGTTTTTT. Protein product: CASSVAPGIGEKLFF.

The CDR3 loop reads CAELRWKGREYEQYF. The CDR3 DNA is TGTGCCGAACTAAGGTGGAAGGGGAGGGAGTACGAGCAGTACTTC. The chain couples TRBV2 to TRBJ2-7; 7 bases line up with TRBD2. V lost 11 bases and J lost 4; bases outside the gene matches: 17. The CDR3 contains 15 residues. The germline V gene encodes CDR1 SNHLY and CDR2 FYNNEI.

V gene TRBV7-9 combines with J gene TRBJ1-2, with D tentatively TRBD1 (6 bases). Germline V CDR1 and CDR2: SEHNR, FQNEAQ (reference sequence). V shed 5 bases and J shed 4 bases, with 11 bases lying between them. This CDR3 comprises 13 residues. The CDR3 DNA follows: TGTGCCAGCAGCCCAGGGGAACGCTATGGCTACACCTTC. It yields the protein CASSPGERYGYTF.

V is TRBV4-3 and J is TRBJ2-3; possible D gene TRBD2, 5 bases. The CDR3 has 15 amino acids. V lost 0 bases and J lost 1, with 8 bases in between. Germline V gene data show CDR1 as LGHNA and CDR2 as YSLEER. CDR3 DNA: TGCGCCAGCAGCCAAGATCCCGGGGGCACAGATACGCAGTATTTT. Residues: CASSQDPGGTDTQYF.

The chain is built from TRBV2 and TRBJ2-2, with a possible D match to TRBD1 (6 bases). CDR3 length: 15 amino acids. The V end lost 2 bases, the J end lost 1 base, and 8 bases lay between the germline ends. Germline values: CDR1 SNHLY, CDR2 FYNNEI. For the CDR3, the DNA is TGTGCCAGCAGTGAAAAGGACAGGAACACCGGGGAGCTGTTTTTT. Translating gives CASSEKDRNTGELFF.

The chain recombines TRBV5-1 with TRBJ1-1, with D unclear. Germline CDR1 reads SGHRS; CDR2 reads YFSETQ. The CDR3 contains 13 residues. Trimming stripped 2 bases from V and 0 bases from J, with 5 bases between. This CDR3 reads CASSLYMNTEAFF. CDR3 nucleotides: TGCGCCAGCAGCTTATACATGAACACTGAAGCTTTCTTT.

This clone was seen once. The rearrangement uses TRBV15 and TRBJ1-2, with a weak D call TRBD1 (6 bases). The CDR3 is 16 amino acids. The V gene lost 0 bases and the J gene lost 4 bases, with 15 bases spanning the gap. Germline loops: CDR1 LNHNV, CDR2 YYDKDF (reference sequence). The CDR3 DNA reads as TGTGCCACCAGCAGAGATCTTGGGGGGCCTGTCTATGGCTACACCTTC. It codes for CATSRDLGGPVYGYTF. Looking up the rest from reference TRBV15 and TRBJ1-2 gives the full variable domain: DAMVIQNPRYQVTQFGKPVTLSCSQTLNHNVMYWYQQKSSQAPKLLFHYYDKDFNNEADTPDNFQSRRPNTSFCFLDIRSPGLGDTAMYLCATSRDLGGPVYGYTFGSGTRLTVV.

The chain is built from TRBV13 and TRBJ1-5, with D possibly being TRBD1 (5 bases). V lost 3 bases and J 0 bases, leaving 6 bases between the germline ends. This CDR3 comprises 14 residues. Germline V gene sequence: CDR1 PRHDT, CDR2 FYEKMQ (reference sequence). CDR3 sequence: CASSFGGSNQPQHF. DNA for the CDR3: TGTGCCAGCAGCTTTGGGGGTAGCAATCAGCCCCAGCATTTT.

The V and J genes are TRBV29-1 and TRBJ2-7, with unresolved D. This CDR3 comprises 10 residues. The V gene's germline CDR1 is SQVTM and CDR2 ANQGSEA. V lost 0 bases and J lost 5, with 2 bases in between. The CDR3 sequence: CSVEDHEQYF. The DNA of the CDR3 is TGCAGCGTTGAAGATCACGAGCAGTACTTC.

This rearrangement joins TRBV6-6 to TRBJ2-7; TRBD2 is a possible D gene (6 bases). The V and J ends lost 6 bases and 0 bases respectively, with 9 bases between them. The CDR3 extends over 13 amino acids. Germline V gene data show CDR1 as MNHNY and CDR2 as SVGAGI (reference sequence). CDR3 DNA: TGTGCCAGCAGGGAGGGCGTCTCCTACGAGCAGTACTTC. Translating gives CASREGVSYEQYF.

V gene TRBV15 combines with J gene TRBJ1-5, with D unresolved. From germline, CDR1 is LNHNV and CDR2 YYDKDF (reference sequence). The CDR3 loop spans 14 amino acids. The V and J ends lost 0 bases and 5 bases respectively, with 8 bases between them. CDR3 amino acids: CATSRDQPHQPQHF. DNA of the CDR3: TGTGCCACCAGCAGAGATCAGCCACATCAGCCCCAGCATTTT.